This passage covers 16 T cell receptor beta chains from one sample sequenced in a study of human T cells and chemical hapten exposure (dated by TCRdb to about 2021). Taken with the paper, the label for time point translates to: patch test 2, 6 weeks after DPC sensitization. The treatment or condition label for this specimen denotes: therapeutic diphenylcyclopropenone sensitization with weekly scalp DPC. The library was produced with RACE. Sequencing was performed on a NextSeq 500. TCRdb reran the public reads through fastp at Q25 and MiXCR, keeping productive beta chains. A single entry per CDR3 protein holds the most common genes and DNA from its merged rows. The sample table holds about 140,000 distinct CDR3 sequences, of which 10% to 15% were seen once. Of the sample, 1.4% falls within the top ten clones. This specimen was whole blood, taken in connection with sensitization to the hapten diphenylcyclopropenone (DPC). The receptors were sampled from a woman between 45 and 60 years old with alopecia areata. Some clones in this sample may be carry-over from other donors' samples.

The chain couples TRBV7-3 to TRBJ2-1; the match to TRBD2 covers 8 bases. The CDR3 spans 15 residues. Trimming took 2 bases from V and 2 from J; bases not matched to a gene: 2. CDR1 is SGHTA, CDR2 FQGTGA, per germline. This chain's CDR3 is CASSLREGAYNEQFF. The DNA of the CDR3 is TGTGCCAGCAGCTTACGGGAGGGGGCCTACAATGAGCAGTTCTTC. Complete variable domain (other parts from reference TRBV7-3 and TRBJ2-1): GAGVSQTPSNKVTEKGKYVELRCDPISGHTALYWYRQSLGQGPEFLIYFQGTGAADDSGLPNDRFFAVRPEGSVSTLKIQRTERGDSAVYLCASSLREGAYNEQFFGPGTRLTVL.

The CDR3 region is CASSLRRTSTEAFF. The CDR3 nucleotides are TGTGCCAGCAGCTTACGGCGGACAAGCACTGAAGCTTTCTTT. This chain uses TRBV7-2 with TRBJ1-1, with D possibly matching TRBD1 (5 bases). CDR3 length: 14 amino acids. Trimming removed 2 bases at V and 4 bases at J, with 11 bases between. Germline loops: CDR1 SGHTA, CDR2 FQGNSA.

This clonotype occurred many times. The rearrangement joins TRBV20-1 to TRBJ2-1; TRBD2 matches 7 bases. J lost 5 bases, V lost 0 bases, and 7 bases had no gene match. CDR1 is DFQATT and CDR2 is SNEGSKA in the germline V gene (reference sequence). CDR3 length: 15 residues. In DNA form, the CDR3 reads TGCAGTGCTAGAGATGGGATAGCGGGCCACAATGAGCAGTTCTTC. It translates to CSARDGIAGHNEQFF.

The chain employs TRBV21-1 and TRBJ2-7; the D call in the table, TRBD1, was not verified against the DNA. TRBV21-1 is noted as a pseudogene. The CDR3 covers 12 residues. The CDR3 reads CASSTDSYEQYF. CDR3 sequence (DNA): TGTGCCAGCAGCACTGACAGCTACGAGCAGTACTTC.

CDR3 coding DNA: TGTGCCAGCAGCGTTTATAGTCTGACCGGGGAGCTGTTTTTT. Its protein product is CASSVYSLTGELFF. This chain joins TRBV7-9 and TRBJ2-2; no clear D gene. The germline gives CDR1 SEHNR, CDR2 FQNEAQ (reference sequence). This CDR3 region has 14 residues. The ends were cut back, 5 bases at V and 5 bases at J, with 12 bases in the middle.

This clonotype was seen at least ten times. This sequence joins TRBV11-2 and TRBJ1-1; D is perhaps TRBD1 (5 bases). V was trimmed by 3 bases and J by 0 bases, leaving 11 bases between them. The germline V gene has CDR1 SGHAT and CDR2 FQNNGV. The CDR3 length is 15 residues. CDR3 residues: CASSLSGPMNTEAFF. The CDR3 region has the DNA TGTGCCAGCAGCTTGTCGGGACCCATGAACACTGAAGCTTTCTTT.

This clonotype was detected ten times or more. The J gene is TRBJ2-3, the V gene TRBV11-3; 12 bases line up with TRBD2. V lost 0 bases and J lost 3; bases outside the gene matches: 4. The germline V gene encodes CDR1 SGHNT and CDR2 YENEEA. The CDR3 covers 17 residues. The CDR3 DNA sequence: TGTGCCAGCAGCTTAGAGGTGACTAGCGGGAGAACAGATACGCAGTATTTT. Translation: CASSLEVTSGRTDTQYF.

The chain joins TRBV19 to TRBJ1-5; no firm D call. In germline, CDR1 is LNHDA, CDR2 SQIVND (reference sequence). This CDR3 has 13 amino acids. Trimming stripped 7 bases from V and 4 bases from J, with 11 bases between. The DNA for the CDR3 is TGTGCCAGTACGGCAGTTAGTAATCAGCCCCAGCATTTT. Translated: CASTAVSNQPQHF.

This clonotype has only a few counts. The rearrangement joins TRBV29-1 to TRBJ2-5, with a possible D match to TRBD2 (5 bases). V was trimmed by 4 bases and J by 2 bases, leaving 11 bases between them. CDR1 is SQVTM, CDR2 ANQGSEA, per germline. The CDR3 has 13 amino acids. The CDR3 region is CSVGATKQETQYF. CDR3 DNA: TGCAGCGTTGGAGCGACTAAACAAGAGACCCAGTACTTC.

This clonotype was seen many times. J is TRBJ1-2 and V is TRBV7-9; 10 bases are a match to TRBD1. Looked up from germline, CDR1 is SEHNR and CDR2 is FQNEAQ (reference sequence). The CDR3 length is 14 residues. Unmatched junction bases numbered 1, after V lost 3 bases and J lost 3 bases. CDR3 loop: CASSLGTGDYGYTF. The CDR3 coding sequence is TGTGCCAGCAGCTTGGGGACAGGGGACTATGGCTACACCTTC.

There are a few counts of this clonotype. V gene TRBV21-1 combines with J gene TRBJ2-3; TRBD1, the table's D call, lacks a check against the DNA. TRBV21-1 is flagged as a pseudogene. The CDR3 spans 18 residues. This chain's CDR3 is CASSKALRGPYVTDTQYF. The CDR3 nucleotides read TGTGCCAGCAGCAAAGCGCTTAGGGGTCCGTACGTCACAGATACGCAGTATTTT.

This chain connects TRBV6-5 to TRBJ2-7; the D is unclear. The V gene lost 0 bases and the J gene lost 1 base, with 10 bases spanning the gap. Per the germline V gene, CDR1 is MNHEY and CDR2 is SVGAGI. CDR3 length: 15 residues. In DNA, the CDR3 is TGTGCCAGCAGTTACTCGGGTAGGGATTCCTACGAGCAGTACTTC. Translation: CASSYSGRDSYEQYF.

The genes are TRBV7-9 and TRBJ1-1; D may be TRBD1 (5 bases). In germline, CDR1 is SEHNR, CDR2 FQNEAQ (reference sequence). Trimming took off 8 bases at V and 4 bases at J, with 20 bases between the two ends. This CDR3 has 15 amino acids. CDR3 in amino acids: CASESLSQGGTEAFF. The CDR3 DNA sequence: TGTGCCAGCGAGTCGTTAAGCCAGGGAGGCACTGAAGCTTTCTTT.

This clonotype was counted at least ten times. V gene TRBV5-1 combines with J gene TRBJ2-3; 8 bases agree with TRBD1. The J segment lost 4 bases and the V segment lost 7 bases, leaving 11 bases of the junction unmatched. This CDR3 spans 15 amino acids. CDR1 is SGHRS, CDR2 YFSETQ, per germline. The CDR3 reads CASGIQGAGSDTQYF. Written as DNA, the CDR3 is TGCGCCAGCGGGATTCAGGGGGCCGGATCAGATACGCAGTATTTT.

This clonotype was picked up many times. The genes are TRBV29-1 and TRBJ2-3, with unresolved D. The CDR3 is 13 residues long. Trimming removed 0 bases from V and 6 bases from J, with 10 bases in between. The germline V gene encodes CDR1 SQVTM and CDR2 ANQGSEA. The CDR3 DNA reads as TGCAGCGTTGAAGATCCGCTGCAGGATACGCAGTATTTT. Its protein product is CSVEDPLQDTQYF.

CDR3 coding DNA: TGTGCCAGCAGCTTAAGGGACAGGGGGCAAGAGCAGTACTTC. Residues: CASSLRDRGQEQYF. V and J are TRBV7-8 and TRBJ2-7; 12 bases are shared with TRBD1. Per germline, CDR1 SGHVS and CDR2 FQNEAQ. This CDR3 is built from 14 residues. V shed 2 bases, J shed 7 bases, and the junction held 3 bases outside the gene matches.